Only one count was recorded for the clone carrying this T cell receptor beta chain. Its target is unknown. The CDR3 has 11 amino acids. V was trimmed by 7 bases and J by 4 bases, leaving 7 bases between them. CDR1 is LNHDA, CDR2 SQIVND, per germline (reference sequence). These data belong to a study of OX40 agonist ivuxolimab in advanced cancers. Points from the study as a whole: Both blood CD4+ and CD8+ T cells showed clonal growth by week 6 at 0.1 to 3.0 mg/kg.

TCRdb's copy holds only in-frame clones and misses some; the assay was immunoSEQ multiplex PCR. The table includes approximately 33,000 clones, 88% detected once. The material was CD4+ or CD8+ T cells sorted from blood, obtained in a trial of the OX40 agonist ivuxolimab. The sequence came from an adult with an advanced solid tumor such as melanoma, head and neck, liver or kidney cancer. The J gene is TRBJ1-1, the V gene TRBV19; unclear D gene. CDR3 in DNA: TGTGCCAGTATGAGAGGCACTGAAGCTTTCTTT. It encodes CASMRGTEAFF.